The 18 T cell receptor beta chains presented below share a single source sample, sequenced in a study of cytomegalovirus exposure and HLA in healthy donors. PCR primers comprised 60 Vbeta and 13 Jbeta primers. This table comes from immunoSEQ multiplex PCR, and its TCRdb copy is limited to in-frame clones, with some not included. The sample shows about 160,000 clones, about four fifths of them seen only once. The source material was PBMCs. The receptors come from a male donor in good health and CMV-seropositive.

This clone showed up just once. The CDR3 region has the DNA TGTGCCAGTAGTATCTGGGGAGAGGGAAATCAGCCCCAGCATTTT. Amino acids: CASSIWGEGNQPQHF. The chain employs TRBV19 and TRBJ1-5; D unresolved. There are 15 residues in the CDR3. The ends were cut back, 3 bases at V and 4 bases at J, with 13 bases in the middle. In germline, CDR1 is LNHDA, CDR2 SQIVND (reference sequence).

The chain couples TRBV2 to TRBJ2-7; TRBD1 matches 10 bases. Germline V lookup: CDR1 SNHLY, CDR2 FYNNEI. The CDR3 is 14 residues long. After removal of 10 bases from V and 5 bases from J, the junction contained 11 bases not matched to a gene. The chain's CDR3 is CATLGQGGSNEQYF. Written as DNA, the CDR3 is TGTGCCACCCTAGGACAGGGGGGTTCCAACGAGCAGTACTTC.

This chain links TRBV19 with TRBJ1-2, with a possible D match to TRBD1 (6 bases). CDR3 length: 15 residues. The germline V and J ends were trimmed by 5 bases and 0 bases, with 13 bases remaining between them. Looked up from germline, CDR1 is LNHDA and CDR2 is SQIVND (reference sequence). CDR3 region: CASSPAGATNYGYTF. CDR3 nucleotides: TGTGCCAGTAGTCCCGCGGGGGCGACTAACTATGGCTACACCTTC.

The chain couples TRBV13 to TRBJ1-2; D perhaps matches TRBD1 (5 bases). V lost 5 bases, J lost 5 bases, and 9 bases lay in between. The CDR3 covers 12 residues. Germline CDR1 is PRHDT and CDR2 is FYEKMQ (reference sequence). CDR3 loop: CASSPGLYGYTF. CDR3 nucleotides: TGTGCCAGCAGCCCAGGGCTATATGGCTACACCTTC. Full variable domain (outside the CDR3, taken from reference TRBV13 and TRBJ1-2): AAGVIQSPRHLIKEKRETATLKCYPIPRHDTVYWYQQGPGQDPQFLISFYEKMQSDKGSIPDRFSAQQFSDYHSELNMSSLELGDSALYFCASSPGLYGYTFGSGTRLTVV.

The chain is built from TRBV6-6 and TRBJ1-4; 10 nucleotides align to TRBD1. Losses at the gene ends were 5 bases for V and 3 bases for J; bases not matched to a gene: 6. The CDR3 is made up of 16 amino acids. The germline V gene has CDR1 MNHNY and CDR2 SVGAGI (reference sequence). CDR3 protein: CASSKQGTGANEKLFF. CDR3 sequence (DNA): TGTGCCAGCAGTAAACAAGGGACAGGGGCTAATGAAAAACTGTTTTTT.

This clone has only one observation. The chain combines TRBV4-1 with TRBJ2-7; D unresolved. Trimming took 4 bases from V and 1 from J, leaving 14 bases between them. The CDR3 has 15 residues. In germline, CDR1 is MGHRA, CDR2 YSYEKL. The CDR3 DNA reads TGCGCCAGCAGCCCGACCCCGACGGAGTCCTACGAGCAGTACTTC. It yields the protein CASSPTPTESYEQYF.

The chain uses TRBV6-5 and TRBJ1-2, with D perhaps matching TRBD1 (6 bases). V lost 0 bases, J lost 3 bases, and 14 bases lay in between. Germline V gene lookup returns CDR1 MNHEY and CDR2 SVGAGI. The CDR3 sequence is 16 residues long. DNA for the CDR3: TGTGCCAGCAGTTACTCCCTCACAGGGATAGACTATGGCTACACCTTC. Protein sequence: CASSYSLTGIDYGYTF.

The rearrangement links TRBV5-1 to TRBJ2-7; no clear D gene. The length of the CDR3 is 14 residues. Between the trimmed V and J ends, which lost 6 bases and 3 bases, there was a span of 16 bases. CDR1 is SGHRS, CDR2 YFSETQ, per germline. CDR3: CASKIGVPSYEQYF. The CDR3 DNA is TGCGCCAGCAAAATTGGAGTACCGAGCTACGAGCAGTACTTC.

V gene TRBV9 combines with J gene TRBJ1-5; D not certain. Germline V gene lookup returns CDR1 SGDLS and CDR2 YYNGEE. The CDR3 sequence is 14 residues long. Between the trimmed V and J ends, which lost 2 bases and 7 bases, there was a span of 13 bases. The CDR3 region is CASSVLPGDQPQHF. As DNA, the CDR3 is TGTGCCAGCAGCGTCCTACCGGGTGACCAGCCCCAGCATTTT. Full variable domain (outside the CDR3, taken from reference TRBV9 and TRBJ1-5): DSGVTQTPKHLITATGQRVTLRCSPRSGDLSVYWYQQSLDQGLQFLIQYYNGEERAKGNILERFSAQQFPDLHSELNLSSLELGDSALYFCASSVLPGDQPQHFGDGTRLSIL.

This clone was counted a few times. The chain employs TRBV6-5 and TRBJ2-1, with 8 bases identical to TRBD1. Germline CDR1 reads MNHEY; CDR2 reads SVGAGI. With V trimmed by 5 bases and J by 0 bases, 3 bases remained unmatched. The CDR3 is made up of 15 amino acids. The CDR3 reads CASSAGTGSYNEQFF. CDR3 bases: TGTGCCAGCAGTGCCGGGACAGGCTCCTACAATGAGCAGTTCTTC.

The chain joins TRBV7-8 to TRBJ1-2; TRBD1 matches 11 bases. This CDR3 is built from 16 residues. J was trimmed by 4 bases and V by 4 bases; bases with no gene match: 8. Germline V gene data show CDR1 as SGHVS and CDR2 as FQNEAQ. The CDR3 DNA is TGTGCCAGCAGCTCCCCTCGGGACAGGGGGGGCTATGGCTACACCTTC. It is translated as CASSSPRDRGGYGYTF. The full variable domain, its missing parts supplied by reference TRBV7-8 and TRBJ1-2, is GAGVSQSPRYKVAKRGQDVALRCDPISGHVSLFWYQQALGQGPEFLTYFQNEAQLDKSGLPSDRFFAERPEGSVSTLKIQRTQQEDSAVYLCASSSPRDRGGYGYTFGSGTRLTVV.

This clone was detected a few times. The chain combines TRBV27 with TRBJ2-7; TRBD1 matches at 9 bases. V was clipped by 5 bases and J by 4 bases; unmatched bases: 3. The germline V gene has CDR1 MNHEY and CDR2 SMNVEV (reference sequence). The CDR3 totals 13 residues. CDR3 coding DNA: TGTGCCAGCAGTCTGGGGACAGGGTACGAGCAGTACTTC. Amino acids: CASSLGTGYEQYF.

CDR3 bases: TGTGCCAGCAGTCCTCGGGACACCAACGACTATGGCTACACCTTC. This translates into CASSPRDTNDYGYTF. The chain links TRBV28 to TRBJ1-2; D perhaps matches TRBD1 (6 bases). This CDR3 is built from 15 residues. The V end lost 5 bases, the J end lost 3 bases, and 16 bases lay between the germline ends. Per the germline V gene, CDR1 is MDHEN and CDR2 is SYDVKM.

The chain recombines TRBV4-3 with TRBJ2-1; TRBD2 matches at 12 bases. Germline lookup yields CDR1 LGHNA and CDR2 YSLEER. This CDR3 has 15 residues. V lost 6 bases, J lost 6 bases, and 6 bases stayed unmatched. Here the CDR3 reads CASSLGLAGSNEQFF. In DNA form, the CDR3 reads TGCGCCAGCAGTTTGGGACTAGCGGGTAGCAATGAGCAGTTCTTC.

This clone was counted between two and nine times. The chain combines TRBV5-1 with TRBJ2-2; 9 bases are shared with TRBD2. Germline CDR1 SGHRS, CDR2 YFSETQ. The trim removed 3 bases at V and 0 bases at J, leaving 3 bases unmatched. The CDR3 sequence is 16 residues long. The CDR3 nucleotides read TGCGCCAGCAGCTCGACTAGCGGATCGAACACCGGGGAGCTGTTTTTT. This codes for CASSSTSGSNTGELFF.

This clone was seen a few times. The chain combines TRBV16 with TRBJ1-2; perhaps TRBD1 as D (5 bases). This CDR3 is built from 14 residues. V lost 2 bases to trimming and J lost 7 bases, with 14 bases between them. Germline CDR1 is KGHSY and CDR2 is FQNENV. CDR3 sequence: CASSQGASVGGYTF. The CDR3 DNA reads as TGTGCCAGCAGCCAAGGGGCGAGTGTAGGTGGCTACACCTTC.

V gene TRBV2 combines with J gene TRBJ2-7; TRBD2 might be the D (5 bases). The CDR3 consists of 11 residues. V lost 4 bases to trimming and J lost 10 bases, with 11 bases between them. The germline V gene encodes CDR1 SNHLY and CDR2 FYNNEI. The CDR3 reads CASSVRTYQYF. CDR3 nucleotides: TGTGCCAGCAGTGTCCGGACTTACCAGTACTTC.

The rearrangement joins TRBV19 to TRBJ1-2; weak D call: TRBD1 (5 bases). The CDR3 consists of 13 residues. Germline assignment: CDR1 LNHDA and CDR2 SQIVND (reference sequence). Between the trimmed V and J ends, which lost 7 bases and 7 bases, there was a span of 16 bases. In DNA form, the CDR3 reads TGTGCCAGTAAGGGCAGGGAAGACCTTGGCTACACCTTC. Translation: CASKGREDLGYTF.